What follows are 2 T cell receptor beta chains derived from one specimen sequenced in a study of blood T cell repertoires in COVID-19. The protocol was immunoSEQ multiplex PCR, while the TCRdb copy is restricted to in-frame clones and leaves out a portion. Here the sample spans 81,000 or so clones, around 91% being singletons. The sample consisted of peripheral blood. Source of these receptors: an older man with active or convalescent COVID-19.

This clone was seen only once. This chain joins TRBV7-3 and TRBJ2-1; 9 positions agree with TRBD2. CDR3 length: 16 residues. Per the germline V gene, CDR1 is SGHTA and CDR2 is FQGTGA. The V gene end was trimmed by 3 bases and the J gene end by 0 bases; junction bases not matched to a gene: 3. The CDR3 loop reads CASSFLAGSSYNEQFF. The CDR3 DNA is TGTGCCAGCAGCTTCCTAGCGGGGAGCTCCTACAATGAGCAGTTCTTC.

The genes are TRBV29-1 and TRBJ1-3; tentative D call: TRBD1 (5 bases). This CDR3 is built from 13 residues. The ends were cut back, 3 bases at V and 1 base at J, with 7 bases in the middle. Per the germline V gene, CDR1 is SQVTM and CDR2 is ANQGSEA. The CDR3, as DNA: TGCAGCGTTGAGGCAGGGTCTGGAAACACCATATATTTT. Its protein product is CSVEAGSGNTIYF.